This TCR beta chain was observed in a study of shared clonotypes between healthy human individuals (dated by TCRdb to 2018 to 2020). The study in broad terms: The cohort comprised two women and a few men aged 18 to 49 years. The study deeply sequenced blood TCR repertoires of several healthy adults to estimate repertoire size and the extent of clonotype sharing between individuals. Different laboratories and diverse techniques were used to prepare libraries and sequence TCR repertoires, to increase sequencing depth and limit assay-specific biases. Between about 0.94 and 10 billion PBMCs per donor were obtained by leukapheresis. Here is what the overall study found, with its caveats: Because the study included only a small number of donors, the genetic and exposure-history diversity represented was limited. Sampling was restricted to blood, and TCR repertoires in tissues likely differ from the TCR repertoires found in blood. Based on pairwise subsampling, the degree of clonotype sharing among donors was expected to be affected by sequencing depth.

TCR CDR3 regions were amplified from genomic DNA by multiplex PCR using the deep immunoSEQ assay. Genomic DNA extracted from each cell subset was distributed evenly over all wells of several immunoSEQ 96-well plates, and each plate served as one replicate. For unsorted PBMC, about 300 ng genomic DNA, equal to roughly 32,000 T cell genomes, was loaded into each replicate PCR. Unsorted PBMC genomic DNA was sequenced across ten immunoSEQ deep assay plates. Purified libraries were measured with a Qubit 3.0 fluorometer, size-checked on a Bioanalyzer 2100, and measured again with the KAPA Library Quantification kit. A separate single-read 150-cycle Illumina NextSeq 550 flow cell was used to sequence each immunoSEQ 96-well plate. On the authors' methods: Because the immunoSEQ output included only junctional sequences and no quality scores, the filtering could not be the same as the filtering used for full-length reads. To assign V/J genes and CDR3, sequences were annotated against IMGT germline references using PyIR, a Python wrapper for IgBLAST v1.9. Reads were filtered out if the reads had weak V/J assignments (E-value above 1e-6), no CDR3, stop codons, out-of-frame junctions, or ambiguous translated residues. V3J clonotypes were defined by identical inferred V gene, J gene, and CDR3 amino acid sequence. Percentage overlap between repertoires was computed as shared unique clonotypes divided by the size of the smaller repertoire. Three approaches were used to assess repertoire richness: RTK rarefaction, the Chao1 estimator, and Recon v2.1 estimates of unobserved clonotypes. TCRdb stores this immuneACCESS table with in-frame sequences only. Part of the clones is absent; in the studies checked, under half of the shortfall reflects unresolved V genes, and no reason is known for the rest. V, J and clone size are those of that table, while D and trimming were read from the DNA. In this sample the table shows roughly 500,000 clones, 79% of which occur a single time. The ten largest clonotypes hold roughly 13% of the sample.

CDR1 and CDR2, looked up from the germline V gene, are MGHDK and SYGVNS. The CDR3, from cysteine to phenylalanine, totals 14 residues. Left in the record is the CDR3 DNA by itself, 42 bases read in frame from the first base. Trimming removed 3 bases from V and 10 bases from J; the gene matches leave 6 bases unexplained. Healthy HIV-negative adults with no recently reported acute infections or vaccinations were included as donors. Only Caucasian adults living in Nashville, Tennessee, USA were represented among the donors. For unsorted samples, some 100 million PBMCs were counted, and genomic DNA was extracted using the QIAamp DNA Blood Mini kit. Blood was collected by leukapheresis, and PBMCs were isolated by Ficoll-Histopaque density gradient centrifugation and then cryopreserved in liquid nitrogen vapor phase. On this clone itself: No cognate antigen has been identified for it. Base qualities are missing; no much larger clone stands one base away.

The sequence joins TRBV25-1 to TRBJ2-1; TRBD2 agrees with 10 junctional bases. The sequenced material came from PBMCs. The sequence was obtained from a woman between 40 and 55 years old in good health. Some clones in this sample may be carry-over from other donors' samples. The CDR3 reads as follows: CASSDLAGVEEQFF. The nucleotide sequence reads as follows: TGTGCCAGCAGTGACCTAGCGGGAGTGGAGGAGCAGTTCTTC.